Below, 25 T cell receptor beta chains from the same sample are listed, as sequenced in a study of blood T cell repertoires in COVID-19 (dated by TCRdb to 2018 to 2020). Library method: the immunoSEQ multiplex PCR assay. The source is immuneACCESS, and TCRdb retained only in-frame sequences with V and J called. Part of the clones is not carried over; for the studies checked, unresolved V genes explain less than half of this, and the remainder is unexplained. A total of 40,000 or so clones appear in this sample, approximately 91% of them only once. The ten largest clonotypes hold about 0.4% of the sample. Sequencing used peripheral blood. The receptor set was obtained from a human donor in a cohort sampled during active COVID-19.

The rearrangement joins TRBV7-2 to TRBJ1-2; TRBD1 aligns across 7 bases. Per the germline V gene, CDR1 is SGHTA and CDR2 is FQGNSA. This CDR3 is 13 amino acids long. The trim removed 5 bases at V and 2 bases at J, leaving 2 bases unmatched. The CDR3 DNA sequence: TGTGCCAGCAGCCTACAGGGGAACTATGGCTACACCTTC. Protein: CASSLQGNYGYTF.

V usage is TRBV4-1 and J usage is TRBJ1-2, with a tentative D call TRBD1 (5 bases). Deletions cut 5 bases from V and 0 bases from J, with 10 bases between. The germline gives CDR1 MGHRA, CDR2 YSYEKL. The CDR3 runs to 14 residues. This CDR3 reads CASSSGLSNYGYTF. CDR3 in DNA: TGCGCCAGCAGCTCAGGGCTCTCTAACTATGGCTACACCTTC.

The chain joins TRBV7-2 to TRBJ2-7; TRBD2 agrees at 10 bases. This CDR3 is built from 17 residues. The V and J ends lost 7 bases and 0 bases, in that order; junction bases with no gene match: 12. The germline CDR1 and CDR2 sequences are SGHTA and FQGNSA. CDR3 DNA: TGTGCCAGCACTCTTTGGACTAGCGGTTTGAGCTCCTACGAGCAGTACTTC. Its translation: CASTLWTSGLSSYEQYF. The full variable domain, rest sourced from reference TRBV7-2 and TRBJ2-7, is GAGVSQSPSNKVTEKGKDVELRCDPISGHTALYWYRQSLGQGLEFLIYFQGNSAPDKSGLPSDRFSAERTGGSVSTLTIQRTQQEDSAVYLCASTLWTSGLSSYEQYFGPGTRLTVT.

V is TRBV19 and J is TRBJ2-7, with D possibly being TRBD2 (6 bases). The germline V and J ends were trimmed by 3 bases and 2 bases, with 17 bases remaining between them. Germline V CDR1 and CDR2: LNHDA, SQIVND (reference sequence). The CDR3 totals 16 residues. CDR3 DNA sequence: TGTGCCAGTAGTATGCGCGCCGGGGGTCGGACCTACGAGCAGTACTTC. Amino acids: CASSMRAGGRTYEQYF.

The chain couples TRBV3-1 (or the pseudogene TRBV3-2) to TRBJ1-2, with D possibly matching TRBD1 (5 bases). Germline CDR1 and CDR2: LGHDT and YNNKEL (reference sequence). This CDR3 is 14 amino acids long. The ends were cut back, 1 base at V and 3 bases at J, with 9 bases in the middle. The CDR3 sequence: CASSQGPGDYGYTF. CDR3 nucleotide sequence: TGTGCCAGCAGCCAAGGCCCGGGGGACTATGGCTACACCTTC.

V is TRBV19 and J is TRBJ1-1; TRBD1 is a possible D gene (5 bases). This CDR3 spans 15 amino acids. V was trimmed by 5 bases and J by 3 bases, leaving 16 bases between them. In germline, CDR1 is LNHDA, CDR2 SQIVND (reference sequence). CDR3 DNA: TGTGCCAGTAGTGCCCCAGGGCGGGGGGACACTGAAGCTTTCTTT. Protein sequence: CASSAPGRGDTEAFF.

The rearrangement joins TRBV27 to TRBJ2-6, with 9 positions matching TRBD1. V gave up 5 bases and J gave up 4 bases; unmatched junction bases: 6. Germline loops: CDR1 MNHEY, CDR2 SMNVEV (reference sequence). The CDR3 consists of 16 residues. CDR3 sequence reads: CASSPGTGTGANVLTF. The CDR3 region has the DNA TGTGCCAGCAGTCCCGGGACAGGGACCGGGGCCAACGTCCTGACTTTC.

The V gene is TRBV7-2, the J gene TRBJ2-5; D possibly corresponds to TRBD1 (5 bases). CDR3 length equals 13 residues. The germline CDR1 and CDR2 sequences are SGHTA and FQGNSA. V dropped 3 bases and J dropped 4 bases, with 9 bases sitting between them. The CDR3 protein is CASSFSGRETQYF. CDR3 bases: TGTGCCAGCAGCTTTTCAGGGCGAGAGACCCAGTACTTC.

This clone appeared a few times. This chain uses TRBV19 with TRBJ1-5, with 8 bases fitting TRBD1. Trimming took 3 bases from V and 0 from J; bases not matched to a gene: 4. Germline V gene data show CDR1 as LNHDA and CDR2 as SQIVND (reference sequence). The CDR3 has 16 amino acids. Here the CDR3 DNA reads TGTGCCAGTAGTATGAGCGACAGGGGTAGCAATCAGCCCCAGCATTTT. Its translation is CASSMSDRGSNQPQHF.

The rearrangement links TRBV5-4 to TRBJ1-2; D unclear. The CDR3 is 13 residues long. V lost 2 bases to trimming and J lost 7 bases, with 12 bases between them. Germline assignment: CDR1 SGHNT and CDR2 YYREEE (reference sequence). DNA for the CDR3: TGTGCCAGCAGCTTCCTGGAGGGATTTGGCTACACCTTC. Translated: CASSFLEGFGYTF.

CDR3 coding DNA: TGTGCCACCAGTGACCGGACAGCTTCCTATGGCTACACCTTC. Encoded protein: CATSDRTASYGYTF. The gene calls are TRBV24-1 and TRBJ1-2, with D perhaps TRBD1 (6 bases). The CDR3 spans 14 residues. Germline V gene lookup returns CDR1 KGHDR and CDR2 SFDVKD. Trimming took 4 bases from V and 4 from J, leaving 12 bases between them.

The V gene is TRBV19, the J gene TRBJ1-5, with 7 bases matching TRBD1. The CDR3 covers 14 residues. CDR1 LNHDA and CDR2 SQIVND come from the germline V gene (reference sequence). The trim removed 5 bases at V and 2 bases at J, leaving 3 bases unmatched. CDR3 loop: CASSEGAGNQPQHF. In DNA form, the CDR3 reads TGTGCCAGTAGTGAGGGGGCAGGCAATCAGCCCCAGCATTTT.

CDR3 sequence (DNA): TGTGCCAGCAGCTTACAGGGAGAAAAACTGTTTTTT. Translation: CASSLQGEKLFF. V and J are TRBV7-9 and TRBJ1-4; TRBD1 might be the D (5 bases). Deletions cut 2 bases from V and 8 bases from J, with 6 bases between. The CDR3 runs 12 residues. Looked up from germline, CDR1 is SEHNR and CDR2 is FQNEAQ (reference sequence). Variable domain in full (rest from reference TRBV7-9 and TRBJ1-4): DTGVSQNPRHKITKRGQNVTFRCDPISEHNRLYWYRQTLGQGPEFLTYFQNEAQLEKSRLLSDRFSAERPKGSFSTLEIQRTEQGDSAMYLCASSLQGEKLFFGSGTQLSVL.

V usage is TRBV19 and J usage is TRBJ1-5; D gene unclear. Germline V CDR1 and CDR2: LNHDA, SQIVND (reference sequence). The CDR3 runs 13 residues. V was cut by 6 bases and J by 1 base, with 7 bases left in between. The DNA of the CDR3 is TGTGCCAGTAGCCGGGTGAGCAATCAGCCCCAGCATTTT. It specifies CASSRVSNQPQHF.

The J gene is TRBJ2-1, the V gene TRBV19; 7 bases map to TRBD2. V shed 4 bases and J 9 bases; nucleotides not matched to a gene: 15. Germline V lookup: CDR1 LNHDA, CDR2 SQIVND (reference sequence). This CDR3 spans 16 amino acids. The CDR3 DNA follows: TGTGCCAGTAGTACCGGACTAGTCCGCGGGGGTGGTGAGCAGTTCTTC. Protein: CASSTGLVRGGGEQFF.

The chain has TRBV7-9 and TRBJ1-4; TRBD1 matches at 9 bases. Germline lookup yields CDR1 SEHNR and CDR2 FQNEAQ (reference sequence). V was pared by 5 bases and J by 6 bases, with 7 bases of the junction left unmatched. CDR3 length: 15 residues. CDR3 protein: CASSEQGARDEKLFF. For the CDR3, the DNA is TGTGCCAGCAGCGAACAGGGGGCGAGGGATGAAAAACTGTTTTTT.

The gene calls are TRBV7-9 and TRBJ2-5; TRBD2 aligns across 16 bases. This CDR3 contains 17 residues. V lost 4 bases to trimming and J lost 2 bases; unmatched junction nucleotides: 4. Per the germline V gene, CDR1 is SEHNR and CDR2 is FQNEAQ (reference sequence). The DNA of the CDR3 is TGTGCCAGCAGCTCCGGGACTAGCGGGGGGGGTCAAGAGACCCAGTACTTC. Translated, it gives CASSSGTSGGGQETQYF.

The rearrangement joins TRBV5-4 to TRBJ2-7, with a possible D match to TRBD1 (6 bases). V was pared by 4 bases and J by 4 bases, with 18 bases between. In germline, CDR1 is SGHNT, CDR2 YYREEE (reference sequence). The CDR3 extends over 15 amino acids. The CDR3 sequence is CASSPRGQPRYEQYF. The CDR3 nucleotides read TGTGCCAGCAGCCCGAGGGGACAACCAAGGTACGAGCAGTACTTC.

In nucleotides, the CDR3 is TGCGCCAGCAGCAGGGGGACAGGGCGGGACTACGAGCAGTACTTC. Translated, it gives CASSRGTGRDYEQYF. The rearrangement links TRBV5-1 to TRBJ2-7; 9 nucleotides align to TRBD1. This CDR3 spans 15 amino acids. V was clipped by 4 bases and J by 3 bases; unmatched bases: 8. The germline CDR1 and CDR2 sequences are SGHRS and YFSETQ. Using reference TRBV5-1 and TRBJ2-7 for the parts outside the CDR3, the full variable domain is KAGVTQTPRYLIKTRGQQVTLSCSPISGHRSVSWYQQTPGQGLQFLFEYFSETQRNKGNFPGRFSGRQFSNSRSEMNVSTLELGDSALYLCASSRGTGRDYEQYFGPGTRLTVT.

J is TRBJ1-2 and V is TRBV5-1; D remains ambiguous. Looked up from germline, CDR1 is SGHRS and CDR2 is YFSETQ. The CDR3 is 13 residues long. The germline V and J ends were trimmed by 4 bases and 2 bases, with 9 bases remaining between them. CDR3 sequence reads: CASSPEINYGYTF. DNA of the CDR3: TGCGCCAGCAGCCCGGAGATAAACTATGGCTACACCTTC.

The chain uses TRBV4-3 and TRBJ1-4; 8 bases agree with TRBD1. Per germline, CDR1 LGHNA and CDR2 YSLEER. There are 15 residues in the CDR3. With V trimmed by 4 bases and J by 3 bases, 4 bases remained unmatched. CDR3 sequence (DNA): TGCGCCAGCAGCCCCCAGGGGGCGGCTAATGAAAAACTGTTTTTT. Translated: CASSPQGAANEKLFF.

As DNA, the CDR3 is TGTGCCAGCAGCAAAGTCAGGGTAAGGAGCAAAAACATTCAGTACTTC. Protein: CASSKVRVRSKNIQYF. The chain recombines TRBV21-1 with TRBJ2-4; TRBD1 is the table's D call, not checked against the DNA. TRBV21-1 counts as a pseudogene. The CDR3 has 16 amino acids.

In its sample, this clone was seen once. The J gene is TRBJ1-2, the V gene TRBV10-2, with D hard to call. The CDR3 is made up of 12 amino acids. The germline V gene has CDR1 WSHSY and CDR2 SAAADI. The germline V and J ends were trimmed by 6 bases and 8 bases, with 13 bases remaining between them. The CDR3 protein is CASRSGVWGYTF. Written as DNA, the CDR3 is TGCGCCAGCAGGTCCGGGGTTTGGGGCTACACCTTC.

CDR3 region: CASSLAQGADSPLHF. The CDR3 DNA reads as TGTGCCAGCAGCTTAGCTCAGGGGGCGGATTCACCCCTCCACTTT. This chain links TRBV7-9 with TRBJ1-6, with 8 bases lining up with TRBD1. The length of the CDR3 is 15 residues. Germline CDR1 SEHNR, CDR2 FQNEAQ (reference sequence). The V and J ends lost 0 bases and 8 bases, in that order; junction bases with no gene match: 3.

The rearrangement links TRBV19 to TRBJ1-2, with D uncertain. From germline, CDR1 is LNHDA and CDR2 SQIVND (reference sequence). Trimming cost V 11 bases and J 3 bases, with 16 bases left between them. The CDR3 loop spans 13 amino acids. CDR3 amino acids: CAASPTVYYGYTF. The CDR3 DNA sequence: TGTGCCGCCTCCCCCACAGTTTACTATGGCTACACCTTC.